The clone carrying this T cell receptor beta chain was detected ten times or more. Its matching antigen is unknown. The CDR3 spans 15 residues. Trimming pared 3 bases from V and 4 bases from J, leaving 13 bases between. CDR1 is KGHSH, CDR2 LQKENI, per germline. Attachment of unique molecular identifiers to individual cDNA molecules was performed. TCRdb ran MiXCR on the 5' RACE reads and lists one entry per CDR3 protein. Found here are around 84,000 distinct CDR3 sequences, around 9.3% of them singletons; the top ten hold around 8%. The record originates from a study of early T cells in non-severe SARS-CoV-2 infection. Whole-study context: Sequencing input comprised bulk RNA from unsorted whole blood; chain pairing was not available.

Regarding the study as a whole: VDJdb matches were skewed toward anti-spike CD8 T cell responses.

The clonotype comes from an adult who was a healthcare worker with PCR-confirmed SARS-CoV-2 infection or an uninfected control (not recorded which). Material: whole blood, obtained at baseline. The chain recombines TRBV18 with TRBJ1-3, with D possibly being TRBD1 (5 bases). Written as DNA, the CDR3 is TGTGCCAGCTCACCGGTTGCGGGGCAAGGAAACACCATATATTTT. Translated: CASSPVAGQGNTIYF.